The 30 T cell receptor beta chains below all came from one sample that was sequenced in a study of CD8 T cells in Susac syndrome. Reverse transcription of about 0.5 to 1 ug RNA used random hexamers. TCRdb analysed the immunoSEQ multiplex PCR reads with MiXCR anew, one entry per CDR3 protein. In the table there are some 120,000 distinct CDR3 sequences, approximately 94% of which are singletons. Sample: CD4+ T cells from PBMCs. These receptor sequences come from a human donor with multiple sclerosis.

This chain links TRBV7-9 with TRBJ1-1; 7 bases are shared with TRBD1. Germline assignment: CDR1 SEHNR and CDR2 FQNEAQ (reference sequence). The length of the CDR3 is 13 residues. Trimming removed 5 bases from V and 3 bases from J; junction bases left unmatched: 3. The CDR3, as DNA: TGTGCCAGCAGCCGGGACAGCTACACTGAAGCTTTCTTT. Translating gives CASSRDSYTEAFF.

V is TRBV7-2 and J is TRBJ1-2, with 9 bases aligning to TRBD1. The CDR3 sequence is 14 residues long. The germline V gene encodes CDR1 SGHTA and CDR2 FQGNSA. After removal of 4 bases from V and 6 bases from J, the junction contained 6 bases not matched to a gene. The CDR3 coding sequence is TGTGCCAGCAGCTCCGGACAGGGGATTAATGGCTACACCTTC. It translates to CASSSGQGINGYTF.

This rearrangement joins TRBV5-1 to TRBJ2-1; D is undetermined. V was clipped by 3 bases and J by 8 bases, with 6 bases between them. From germline, CDR1 is SGHRS and CDR2 YFSETQ. The CDR3 consists of 11 residues. The CDR3 coding sequence is TGCGCCAGCAGCTCGGTGCATGAGCAGTTCTTC. It specifies CASSSVHEQFF.

This chain links TRBV19 with TRBJ1-1; a possible D gene is TRBD1 (5 bases). Trimming removed 6 bases from V and 1 base from J, with 12 bases in between. CDR1 is LNHDA and CDR2 is SQIVND in the germline V gene (reference sequence). The CDR3 is 14 amino acids. The DNA of the CDR3 is TGTGCCAGTAGGGGGGTTACACAGAACACTGAAGCTTTCTTT. It translates to CASRGVTQNTEAFF. Supplemented by reference TRBV19 and TRBJ1-1, the full variable domain reads DGGITQSPKYLFRKEGQNVTLSCEQNLNHDAMYWYRQDPGQGLRLIYYSQIVNDFQKGDIAEGYSVSREKKESFPLTVTSAQKNPTAFYLCASRGVTQNTEAFFGQGTRLTVV.

J is TRBJ1-2 and V is TRBV29-1, with 7 positions matching TRBD1. Germline CDR1 is SQVTM and CDR2 is ANQGSEA. This CDR3 spans 12 amino acids. V dropped 7 bases and J dropped 8; count of bases not matched to a gene: 10. The CDR3 nucleotides read TGCAGCGCCACGGGGACAGCTGGGGGCTACACCTTC. Its translation is CSATGTAGGYTF.

The chain is built from TRBV12-3 or TRBV12-4 and TRBJ2-7, with D perhaps matching TRBD1 (6 bases). V gave up 6 bases and J gave up 2 bases, with 11 bases separating them. CDR3 length equals 13 residues. In DNA form, the CDR3 reads TGTGCCAGCAGCCGGGACAATCCCTACGAGCAGTACTTC. Translated, it gives CASSRDNPYEQYF.

The V gene is TRBV27, the J gene TRBJ2-3; TRBD2 is a possible D gene (5 bases). The CDR3 consists of 15 residues. V was cut by 6 bases and J by 4 bases, with 17 bases left in between. Germline V CDR1 and CDR2: MNHEY, SMNVEV (reference sequence). CDR3 in DNA: TGTGCCAGCAGCCCACGTTTACTAGAATCAGATACGCAGTATTTT. This codes for CASSPRLLESDTQYF.

The gene calls are TRBV20-1 and TRBJ1-5; weak D call: TRBD1 (5 bases). V lost 7 bases and J 3 bases, leaving 13 bases between the germline ends. Germline V gene data show CDR1 as DFQATT and CDR2 as SNEGSKA (reference sequence). The CDR3 has 13 residues. DNA for the CDR3: TGCAGTGTTGGGACGGATTACAATCAGCCCCAGCATTTT. This codes for CSVGTDYNQPQHF.

The rearrangement links TRBV4-2 to TRBJ2-6; 8 bases map to TRBD2. The CDR3 has 16 residues. V lost 0 bases, J lost 2 bases, and 0 bases stayed unmatched. The germline CDR1 and CDR2 sequences are LGHNA and YNFKEQ. The CDR3 nucleotides are TGTGCCAGCAGCCAAGAAGCGGGGGCTGGGGCCAACGTCCTGACTTTC. It encodes CASSQEAGAGANVLTF.

The gene calls are TRBV18 and TRBJ1-2, with D tentatively TRBD1 (6 bases). CDR1 is KGHSH, CDR2 LQKENI, per germline. The CDR3 runs to 15 residues. The V end lost 3 bases, the J end lost 7 bases, and 18 bases lay between the germline ends. DNA of the CDR3: TGTGCCAGCTCACCCGCAACAGGGACGGGTTCTGGCTACACCTTC. It specifies CASSPATGTGSGYTF.

This sequence joins TRBV7-9 and TRBJ2-3; D unresolved. The CDR3 is made up of 16 amino acids. Per germline, CDR1 SEHNR and CDR2 FQNEAQ (reference sequence). V lost 1 base to trimming and J lost 4 bases, with 15 bases between them. CDR3 loop: CASSLDSFSVPDTQYF. In DNA, the CDR3 is TGTGCCAGCAGCTTAGACTCGTTCTCAGTCCCAGATACGCAGTATTTT.

The chain's CDR3 is CACASGSPYEQYF. CDR3 DNA: TGTGCCTGTGCTAGCGGGAGTCCCTACGAGCAGTACTTC. This chain links TRBV30 with TRBJ2-7, with 10 bases fitting TRBD2. Germline V gives CDR1 GTSNPN, CDR2 SVGIG (reference sequence). With V trimmed by 6 bases and J by 2 bases, 4 bases remained unmatched. CDR3 length equals 13 residues.

The chain recombines TRBV24-1 with TRBJ2-1; D may be TRBD2 (5 bases). The CDR3 spans 13 residues. Germline-derived CDR1 and CDR2 are KGHDR and SFDVKD. The V and J ends lost 4 bases and 14 bases respectively, with 17 bases between them. Here the CDR3 reads CATSDPRRVREFF. The CDR3 nucleotides are TGTGCCACCAGTGACCCCCGCCGGGTGAGGGAGTTCTTC.

This clonotype was seen a handful of times. The chain uses TRBV28 and TRBJ1-1; the D gene is possibly TRBD1 (5 bases). The CDR3 consists of 11 residues. Deletions cut 6 bases from V and 9 bases from J, with 11 bases between. Germline V CDR1 and CDR2: MDHEN, SYDVKM. The DNA of the CDR3 is TGTGCCAGCAGCCTCCAGGGTAAAGCTTTCTTT. Translation gives CASSLQGKAFF.

The genes are TRBV7-9 and TRBJ1-5; D may be TRBD1 (5 bases). V was clipped by 5 bases and J by 7 bases, with 12 bases between them. The length of the CDR3 is 13 residues. Germline V CDR1 and CDR2: SEHNR, FQNEAQ (reference sequence). The CDR3 loop reads CASSPEGEQPQHF. DNA of the CDR3: TGTGCCAGCAGCCCCGAAGGGGAACAGCCCCAGCATTTT.

V gene TRBV28 combines with J gene TRBJ2-3; TRBD1 is a possible D gene (5 bases). V was shortened by 5 bases and J by 3 bases, with 15 bases between the two germline ends. Looked up from germline, CDR1 is MDHEN and CDR2 is SYDVKM. The CDR3 spans 15 residues. CDR3 protein: CASSPWQGSTDTQYF. CDR3 DNA sequence: TGTGCCAGCAGTCCCTGGCAGGGATCGACAGATACGCAGTATTTT.

The chain couples TRBV30 to TRBJ1-2; TRBD1 is a possible D gene (5 bases). CDR1 GTSNPN and CDR2 SVGIG come from the germline V gene (reference sequence). The CDR3 is made up of 14 amino acids. V was clipped by 0 bases and J by 7 bases, with 15 bases between them. CDR3 nucleotide sequence: TGTGCCTGGAGTGTATCTAGGGGCTCGGGTGGCTACACCTTC. Its protein is CAWSVSRGSGGYTF.

The chain couples TRBV29-1 to TRBJ2-2, with 13 positions matching TRBD2. The CDR3 spans 14 residues. V lost 6 bases and J lost 7; bases outside the gene matches: 5. In germline, CDR1 is SQVTM, CDR2 ANQGSEA. This CDR3 is CSVGLAGAGGELFF. CDR3 coding DNA: TGCAGCGTCGGACTAGCGGGAGCTGGCGGGGAGCTGTTTTTT.

This rearrangement joins TRBV6-2 or TRBV6-3 to TRBJ2-1; the D gene is possibly TRBD2 (6 bases). Germline V gene data show CDR1 as MNHEY and CDR2 as SVGEGT. This CDR3 contains 14 residues. Trimming took 4 bases from V and 7 from J, leaving 14 bases between them. The DNA for the CDR3 is TGTGCCAGCAGTTTGGGGACTTCGGGGAATGAGCAGTTCTTC. It yields the protein CASSLGTSGNEQFF.

The chain carries TRBV2 and TRBJ1-1, with 7 bases that match TRBD1. The CDR3 totals 12 residues. From germline, CDR1 is SNHLY and CDR2 FYNNEI. V shed 5 bases and J 6 bases; nucleotides not matched to a gene: 3. CDR3 DNA: TGTGCCAGCAGTCCTGACAGGGCTGAAGCTTTCTTT. Residues: CASSPDRAEAFF. Drawing the rest from reference TRBV2 and TRBJ1-1, the complete variable domain is EPEVTQTPSHQVTQMGQEVILRCVPISNHLYFYWYRQILGQKVEFLVSFYNNEISEKSEIFDDQFSVERPDGSNFTLKIRSTKLEDSAMYFCASSPDRAEAFFGQGTRLTVV.

The V call is TRBV3-1, the J call TRBJ1-1; no reliable D call. The CDR3 consists of 15 residues. The ends were cut back, 1 base at V and 0 bases at J, with 9 bases in the middle. Germline CDR1 LGHDT, CDR2 YNNKEL (reference sequence). The CDR3, as DNA: TGTGCCAGCAGCCAAGGAGGGAACATGAACACTGAAGCTTTCTTT. Its protein is CASSQGGNMNTEAFF. The full variable domain, completed using reference TRBV3-1 and TRBJ1-1, is DTAVSQTPKYLVTQMGNDKSIKCEQNLGHDTMYWYKQDSKKFLKIMFSYNNKELIINETVPNRFSPKSPDKAHLNLHINSLELGDSAVYFCASSQGGNMNTEAFFGQGTRLTVV.

This rearrangement joins TRBV30 to TRBJ1-5, with D uncertain. Germline V gene sequence: CDR1 GTSNPN, CDR2 SVGIG (reference sequence). This CDR3 region has 12 residues. Trimming took 2 bases from V and 0 from J, leaving 2 bases between them. This chain's CDR3 is CAWSRSNQPQHF. CDR3 coding DNA: TGTGCCTGGAGTCGTAGCAATCAGCCCCAGCATTTT.

The chain couples TRBV6-5 to TRBJ2-4; TRBD2 might be the D (6 bases). The length of the CDR3 is 14 residues. Germline V gives CDR1 MNHEY, CDR2 SVGAGI. The germline V and J ends were trimmed by 6 bases and 5 bases, with 14 bases remaining between them. CDR3 bases: TGTGCCAGCAGAGCGTGGGGGGAAGAAAACATTCAGTACTTC. Encoded protein: CASRAWGEENIQYF.

The chain uses TRBV5-5 and TRBJ2-1, with 7 bases lining up with TRBD2. Per germline, CDR1 SGHKS and CDR2 YYEKEE (reference sequence). The CDR3 is made up of 20 amino acids. Germline trimming cut 0 bases from V and 8 bases from J; bases unmatched to any gene: 23. The CDR3 protein is CASSLGGLRGAGVKIYEQFF. Here the CDR3 DNA reads TGTGCCAGCAGCTTGGGAGGGCTGCGGGGTGCGGGAGTGAAGATATATGAGCAGTTCTTC.

The chain has TRBV10-3 and TRBJ1-1; TRBD1 might be the D (5 bases). CDR1 and CDR2 from the germline V gene are ENHRY and SYGVKD. With 11 bases removed from V and 1 base from J, the gap between germline ends came to 14 bases. CDR3 size: 13 residues. CDR3 in amino acids: CAATYGGNTEAFF. The CDR3 nucleotides read TGTGCCGCTACGTATGGGGGGAACACTGAAGCTTTCTTT.

This chain uses TRBV5-1 with TRBJ2-2; unclear D gene. The CDR3 runs to 15 residues. V lost 1 base, J lost 6 bases, and 13 bases lay in between. From germline, CDR1 is SGHRS and CDR2 YFSETQ. Here the CDR3 DNA reads TGCGCCAGCAGCTTGACACAGTCTCCATCCGGGGAGCTGTTTTTT. Translating it yields CASSLTQSPSGELFF.

The rearrangement links TRBV29-1 to TRBJ1-2; possible D gene TRBD1, 6 bases. The germline V gene encodes CDR1 SQVTM and CDR2 ANQGSEA. CDR3 length: 13 residues. The germline V and J ends were trimmed by 4 bases and 2 bases, with 11 bases remaining between them. The CDR3 DNA reads TGCAGCGTTGTAGGGGGGACGAACTATGGCTACACCTTC. It codes for CSVVGGTNYGYTF.

Only one count was recorded for this clonotype. The V gene is TRBV20-1, the J gene TRBJ2-3; TRBD1 matches at 11 bases. In germline, CDR1 is DFQATT, CDR2 SNEGSKA (reference sequence). The CDR3 spans 15 residues. Trimming at V came to 2 bases and at J to 3 bases, leaving 4 bases not matched to a gene. The CDR3 DNA sequence: TGCAGTGCTAGATCTTGGGACAGGGGGACAGATACGCAGTATTTT. Its translation: CSARSWDRGTDTQYF.

V usage is TRBV25-1 and J usage is TRBJ1-6; maybe TRBD1 (5 bases). Germline lookup yields CDR1 MGHDK and CDR2 SYGVNS. The CDR3 spans 14 residues. The V end was cut by 4 bases, the J end by 7 bases, with 11 bases between. DNA of the CDR3: TGTGCCAGCAGTGTCCGGGGGTACAATTCACCCCTCCACTTT. Translating it yields CASSVRGYNSPLHF.

The chain has TRBV12-3 or TRBV12-4 and TRBJ2-2, with D perhaps TRBD1 or TRBD2 (5 bases each). The V end was cut by 6 bases, the J end by 4 bases, with 15 bases between. This CDR3 is built from 15 residues. The chain's CDR3 is CASRIAGAATGELFF. The CDR3 DNA is TGTGCCAGCAGAATAGCCGGGGCGGCCACCGGGGAGCTGTTTTTT.